These 26 T cell receptor beta chains originate from one sample sequenced in a study of PD-L1 blockade in urothelial cancer (dated by TCRdb to about 2017). Explained via the paper, the time point label denotes: pretreatment peripheral blood. Library construction relied on the immunoSEQ multiplex PCR assay. TCRdb stores this immuneACCESS table with in-frame sequences only. Part of the clones is absent; in the studies checked, under half of the shortfall reflects unresolved V genes, and no reason is known for the rest. Within this sample are fewer than 95,000 clones, with around 84% of them counted one time only. Approximately 2.1% of the sample is taken by the ten largest. The sample was PBMCs, taken around atezolizumab (anti-PD-L1) treatment. These receptors were taken from a man in his fifties or sixties with urothelial cancer.

This sequence joins TRBV19 and TRBJ2-3, with TRBD2 matching over 14 bases. This CDR3 has 16 residues. Per the germline V gene, CDR1 is LNHDA and CDR2 is SQIVND (reference sequence). The junction had 7 bases not matched to a gene; V was cut back by 6 bases and J by 5 bases. The CDR3 is CASRTSGGAAVDTQYF. The CDR3, as DNA: TGTGCCAGTAGGACTAGCGGGGGGGCTGCCGTAGATACGCAGTATTTT.

In its sample, this clone was seen once. The chain combines TRBV6-5 with TRBJ1-2; 9 bases match TRBD1. The CDR3 totals 14 residues. Per germline, CDR1 MNHEY and CDR2 SVGAGI. The ends lost 2 bases at V and 5 bases at J; junction bases unmatched: 3. The CDR3 DNA follows: TGTGCCAGCAGTTACCATGGGACAGGGTATGGCTACACCTTC. Translated, it gives CASSYHGTGYGYTF.

The chain joins TRBV5-5 to TRBJ2-1, with 12 bases matching TRBD1. V gave up 6 bases and J gave up 11 bases; unmatched junction bases: 15. Germline V gives CDR1 SGHKS, CDR2 YYEKEE (reference sequence). The CDR3 runs to 16 residues. The CDR3 coding sequence is TGTGCCAGCAACGAAATACCGGGACAGGGGGCTCACAAGCAGTTCTTC. As protein: CASNEIPGQGAHKQFF. The full variable domain, with the rest looked up from reference TRBV5-5 and TRBJ2-1, is DAGVTQSPTHLIKTRGQQVTLRCSPISGHKSVSWYQQVLGQGPQFIFQYYEKEERGRGNFPDRFSARQFPNYSSELNVNALLLGDSALYLCASNEIPGQGAHKQFFGPGTRLTVL.

This clone was detected a few times. The V and J genes are TRBV11-2 and TRBJ2-1, with D unresolved. The V end was cut by 5 bases, the J end by 7 bases, with 6 bases between. This CDR3 comprises 11 residues. Germline V lookup: CDR1 SGHAT, CDR2 FQNNGV. Here the CDR3 reads CASSHSNEQFF. DNA of the CDR3: TGTGCCAGCAGCCACTCTAATGAGCAGTTCTTC.

CDR3 nucleotides: TGTGCCAGCAGCGTAGAGACAGTAGGCACCGGGGAGCTGTTTTTT. Translated, it gives CASSVETVGTGELFF. The rearrangement joins TRBV9 to TRBJ2-2; D is possibly TRBD1 (5 bases). The CDR3 is made up of 15 amino acids. Per germline, CDR1 SGDLS and CDR2 YYNGEE. The V end was cut by 0 bases, the J end by 4 bases, with 10 bases between. Full variable domain (remainder filled in from reference TRBV9 and TRBJ2-2): DSGVTQTPKHLITATGQRVTLRCSPRSGDLSVYWYQQSLDQGLQFLIQYYNGEERAKGNILERFSAQQFPDLHSELNLSSLELGDSALYFCASSVETVGTGELFFGEGSRLTVL.

The chain uses TRBV7-9 and TRBJ1-2; D gene ambiguous. The CDR3 consists of 12 residues. The V end was cut by 1 base, the J end by 7 bases, with 7 bases between. Germline CDR1 and CDR2: SEHNR and FQNEAQ (reference sequence). CDR3 protein: CASSLDRGGYTF. DNA for the CDR3: TGTGCCAGCAGCTTAGATCGGGGTGGCTACACCTTC.

This rearrangement joins TRBV10-2 to TRBJ1-1; D is possibly TRBD1 (5 bases). Germline CDR1 and CDR2: WSHSY and SAAADI. V was clipped by 1 base and J by 5 bases, with 14 bases between them. The CDR3 totals 15 residues. This CDR3 is CASSEFLVGDTEAFF. The CDR3 DNA follows: TGCGCCAGCAGTGAGTTTTTGGTAGGGGATACTGAAGCTTTCTTT.

The chain has TRBV4-3 and TRBJ2-3; 10 bases agree with TRBD2. J lost 5 bases, V lost 0 bases, and 14 bases had no gene match. The V gene's germline CDR1 is LGHNA and CDR2 YSLEER. The CDR3 is 19 residues long. The CDR3 DNA sequence: TGCGCCAGCAGCCAAGAACCTTCCGGGCTAGCGGGAGTTGGAGATACGCAGTATTTT. Its protein product is CASSQEPSGLAGVGDTQYF.

The rearrangement links TRBV4-1 to TRBJ2-3; 7 nucleotides agree with TRBD2. Unmatched junction bases numbered 8, after V lost 1 base and J lost 4 bases. Germline-derived CDR1 and CDR2 are MGHRA and YSYEKL. CDR3 size: 16 residues. Written as DNA, the CDR3 is TGCGCCAGCAGCCAAGTGGGGAGGGGCCGTCCAGATACGCAGTATTTT. Its translation: CASSQVGRGRPDTQYF.

This clone has just a few counts. The CDR3 sequence: CASSVGQGTYGYTF. CDR3 nucleotides: TGTGCCAGCAGTGTAGGACAGGGGACCTATGGCTACACCTTC. V gene TRBV2 combines with J gene TRBJ1-2; 9 bases line up with TRBD1. Germline trimming cut 4 bases from V and 4 bases from J; bases unmatched to any gene: 4. The germline gives CDR1 SNHLY, CDR2 FYNNEI. The CDR3 has 14 amino acids.

This clone was detected a few times. The chain is built from TRBV5-4 and TRBJ1-2, with 8 bases identical to TRBD1. After removal of 0 bases from V and 9 bases from J, the junction contained 4 bases not matched to a gene. The CDR3 totals 13 residues. Germline V lookup: CDR1 SGHNT, CDR2 YYREEE (reference sequence). CDR3 coding DNA: TGTGCCAGCAGCTTGGCAGGGGGCCAGAGCTACACCTTC. The encoded protein is CASSLAGGQSYTF.

The V call is TRBV5-1, the J call TRBJ2-1; 9 bases align to TRBD1. This CDR3 has 14 amino acids. CDR1 is SGHRS and CDR2 is YFSETQ in the germline V gene. J was trimmed by 6 bases and V by 3 bases; bases with no gene match: 4. CDR3 DNA: TGCGCCAGCAGCTCACAGGGGGCTCGCAATGAGCAGTTCTTC. The encoded protein is CASSSQGARNEQFF.

The chain joins TRBV19 to TRBJ1-1; D possibly corresponds to TRBD1 (5 bases). Per the germline V gene, CDR1 is LNHDA and CDR2 is SQIVND (reference sequence). Trimming took off 7 bases at V and 8 bases at J, with 20 bases between the two ends. The CDR3 sequence is 14 residues long. CDR3 protein: CASTADRILGEAFF. CDR3 bases: TGTGCCAGTACCGCCGACAGAATATTAGGGGAAGCTTTCTTT.

The rearrangement uses TRBV6-5 and TRBJ1-5; TRBD1 is a possible D gene (6 bases). V was shortened by 6 bases and J by 7 bases, with 16 bases between the two germline ends. The CDR3 is 14 residues long. Germline V gene lookup returns CDR1 MNHEY and CDR2 SVGAGI. The CDR3 loop reads CASSPDSRPQPQHF. The CDR3 DNA follows: TGTGCCAGCAGCCCGGACAGTCGGCCGCAGCCCCAGCATTTT.

This chain links TRBV6-1 with TRBJ1-2; tentatively, D is TRBD1 (6 bases). With 5 bases removed from V and 7 bases from J, the gap between germline ends came to 11 bases. The CDR3 length is 12 residues. The germline V gene has CDR1 MNHNS and CDR2 SASEGT. The CDR3 sequence is CASSLTRGGYTF. Written as DNA, the CDR3 is TGTGCCAGCAGTTTAACCAGGGGTGGCTACACCTTC.

The rearrangement links TRBV2 to TRBJ1-4; the D is unclear. CDR3 size: 12 residues. Trimming shortened V by 8 bases and J by 5 bases, and 9 bases separated the two germline ends. Germline lookup yields CDR1 SNHLY and CDR2 FYNNEI. CDR3 sequence: CASEAPNEKLFF. CDR3 nucleotide sequence: TGTGCCAGCGAGGCCCCCAATGAAAAACTGTTTTTT.

This clone turned up a few times. The genes are TRBV7-2 and TRBJ1-1, with 8 bases that match TRBD1. Germline V gene data show CDR1 as SGHTA and CDR2 as FQGNSA. CDR3 length: 14 residues. Trimming at V came to 5 bases and at J to 1 base, leaving 3 bases not matched to a gene. CDR3 nucleotide sequence: TGTGCCAGCAGCCTCGGGACAGGGAACACTGAAGCTTTCTTT. This sequence encodes CASSLGTGNTEAFF.

This chain joins TRBV5-4 and TRBJ1-2; D possibly corresponds to TRBD1 (6 bases). Trimming pared 4 bases from V and 9 bases from J, leaving 16 bases between. The CDR3 is 13 amino acids. Per germline, CDR1 SGHNT and CDR2 YYREEE (reference sequence). The CDR3 loop is CASSPDSYNSYTF. In DNA, the CDR3 is TGTGCCAGCAGCCCGGACAGCTATAATAGCTACACCTTC.

In its sample, this clone was seen a few times. The V call is TRBV7-3, the J call TRBJ1-1; 7 bases fit TRBD1. This CDR3 spans 14 amino acids. Germline V CDR1 and CDR2: SGHTA, FQGTGA. V dropped 6 bases and J dropped 10; count of bases not matched to a gene: 14. The CDR3 coding sequence is TGTGCCAGCAGTCCCTCAACAGGGGCGAGGGTAGCTTTCTTT. Translated: CASSPSTGARVAFF.

The J gene is TRBJ2-1, the V gene TRBV5-1; 7 bases are shared with TRBD2. The CDR3 covers 16 residues. The germline CDR1 and CDR2 sequences are SGHRS and YFSETQ. Trimming removed 4 bases from V and 8 bases from J; junction bases left unmatched: 15. CDR3 sequence (DNA): TGCGCCAGCAGCGGGGGTGGTACGGGGGGTTTGGATGAGCAGTTCTTC. Translated, it gives CASSGGGTGGLDEQFF.

The chain links TRBV27 to TRBJ2-1, with 7 positions matching TRBD2. V shed 3 bases and J 5 bases; nucleotides not matched to a gene: 7. The germline gives CDR1 MNHEY, CDR2 SMNVEV (reference sequence). CDR3 size: 15 residues. CDR3 residues: CASSLRTSANNEQFF. The DNA of the CDR3 is TGTGCCAGCAGTTTGCGAACTAGCGCCAACAATGAGCAGTTCTTC.

This clone occurred once. The rearrangement joins TRBV4-3 to TRBJ1-5; no reliable D call. This CDR3 comprises 15 residues. CDR1 is LGHNA and CDR2 is YSLEER in the germline V gene. V was pared by 0 bases and J by 4 bases, with 10 bases between. CDR3 nucleotide sequence: TGCGCCAGCAGCCAAGATCGGTCTATTAATCAGCCCCAGCATTTT. This translates into CASSQDRSINQPQHF.

The chain links TRBV25-1 to TRBJ2-1; TRBD2 might be the D (5 bases). V lost 3 bases to trimming and J lost 0 bases, with 9 bases between them. The CDR3 length is 15 residues. Germline V gene sequence: CDR1 MGHDK, CDR2 SYGVNS. CDR3 protein: CASSEIGGSYNEQFF. CDR3 nucleotides: TGTGCCAGCAGTGAGATAGGAGGCTCCTACAATGAGCAGTTCTTC.

This clone was picked up one time. Other nucleotide sequences from this sample produce the same CDR3. V gene TRBV29-1 combines with J gene TRBJ2-7, with a tentative D call TRBD2 (6 bases). Germline assignment: CDR1 SQVTM and CDR2 ANQGSEA. The CDR3 has 17 amino acids. Trimming pared 6 bases from V and 0 bases from J, leaving 24 bases between. The chain's CDR3 is CSVGSVSSGRYSYEQYF. The DNA of the CDR3 is TGCAGCGTCGGATCGGTGTCTAGTGGGAGGTACTCCTACGAGCAGTACTTC.

CDR3 sequence: CATSRVGQSDVLTF. The CDR3 region has the DNA TGTGCCACCAGCAGAGTGGGACAGTCAGACGTCCTGACTTTC. This chain joins TRBV15 and TRBJ2-6, with TRBD1 identical over 7 bases. J gave up 11 bases and V 1 base, and 5 bases lay outside the gene matches. The CDR3 runs 14 residues. Germline values: CDR1 LNHNV, CDR2 YYDKDF (reference sequence).

This clone has only one observation. DNA for the CDR3: TGTGCCATCAGTGGGCCCGAGAGCGGGAGTTCCTATGAGCAGTTCTTC. Translated, it gives CAISGPESGSSYEQFF. The chain employs TRBV10-3 and TRBJ2-1; 8 bases map to TRBD2. There are 16 residues in the CDR3. CDR1 is ENHRY and CDR2 is SYGVKD in the germline V gene. Germline trimming cut 4 bases from V and 8 bases from J; bases unmatched to any gene: 13.